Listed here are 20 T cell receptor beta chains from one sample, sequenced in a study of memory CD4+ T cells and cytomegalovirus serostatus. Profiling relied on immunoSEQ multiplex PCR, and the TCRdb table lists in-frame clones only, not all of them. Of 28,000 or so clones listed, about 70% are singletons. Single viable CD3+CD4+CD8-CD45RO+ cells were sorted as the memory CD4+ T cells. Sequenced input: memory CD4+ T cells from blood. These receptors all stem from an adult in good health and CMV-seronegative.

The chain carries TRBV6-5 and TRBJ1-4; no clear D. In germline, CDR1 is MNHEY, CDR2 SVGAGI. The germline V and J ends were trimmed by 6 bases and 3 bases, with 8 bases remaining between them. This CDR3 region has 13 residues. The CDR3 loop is CASSLQANEKLFF. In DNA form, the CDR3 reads TGTGCCAGCAGCTTACAAGCTAATGAAAAACTGTTTTTT.

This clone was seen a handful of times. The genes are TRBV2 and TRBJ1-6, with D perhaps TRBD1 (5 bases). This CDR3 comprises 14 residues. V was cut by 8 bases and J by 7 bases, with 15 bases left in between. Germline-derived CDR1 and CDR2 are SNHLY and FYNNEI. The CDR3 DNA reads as TGTGCCAGCTCGAACCGGGACTCAAATTCACCCCTCCACTTT. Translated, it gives CASSNRDSNSPLHF.

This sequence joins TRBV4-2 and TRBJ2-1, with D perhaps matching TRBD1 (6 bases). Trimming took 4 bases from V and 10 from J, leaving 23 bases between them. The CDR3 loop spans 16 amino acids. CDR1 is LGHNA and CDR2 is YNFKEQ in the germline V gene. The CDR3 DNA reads TGTGCCAGCAGCCGTAATAGGGGACAAGGTACAAACGAGCAGTTCTTC. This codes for CASSRNRGQGTNEQFF.

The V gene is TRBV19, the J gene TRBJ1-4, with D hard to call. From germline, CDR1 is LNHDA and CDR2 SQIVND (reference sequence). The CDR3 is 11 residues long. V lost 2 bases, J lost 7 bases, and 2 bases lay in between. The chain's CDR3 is CASSILEKLFF. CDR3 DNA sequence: TGTGCCAGTAGTATACTTGAAAAACTGTTTTTT.

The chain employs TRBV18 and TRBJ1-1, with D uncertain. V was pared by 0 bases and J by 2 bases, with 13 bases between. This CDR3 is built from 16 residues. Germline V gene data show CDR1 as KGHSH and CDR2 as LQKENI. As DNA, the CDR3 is TGTGCCAGCTCACCACCGGATGTCCTGAGAAACACTGAAGCTTTCTTT. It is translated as CASSPPDVLRNTEAFF.

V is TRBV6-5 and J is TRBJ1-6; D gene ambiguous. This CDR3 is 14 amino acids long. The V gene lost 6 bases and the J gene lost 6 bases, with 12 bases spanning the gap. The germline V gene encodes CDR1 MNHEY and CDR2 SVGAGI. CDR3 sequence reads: CASSTHGFNSPLHF. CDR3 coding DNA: TGTGCCAGCAGCACACATGGGTTTAATTCACCCCTCCACTTT.

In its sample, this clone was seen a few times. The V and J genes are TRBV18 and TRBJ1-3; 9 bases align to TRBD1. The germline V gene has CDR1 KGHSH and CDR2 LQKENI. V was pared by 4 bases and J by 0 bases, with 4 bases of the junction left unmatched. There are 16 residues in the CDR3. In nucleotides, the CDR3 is TGTGCCAGCTCACGGGAACAGGGGGCCTCTGGAAACACCATATATTTT. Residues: CASSREQGASGNTIYF.

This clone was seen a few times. The CDR3 nucleotides read TGTGCCAGCGGGGCCCCCGTAAGGGAAGCTTTCTTT. This translates into CASGAPVREAFF. V is TRBV2 and J is TRBJ1-1; D might be TRBD1 (5 bases). Trimming removed 8 bases at V and 8 bases at J, with 15 bases between. Germline loops: CDR1 SNHLY, CDR2 FYNNEI. The CDR3 has 12 residues.

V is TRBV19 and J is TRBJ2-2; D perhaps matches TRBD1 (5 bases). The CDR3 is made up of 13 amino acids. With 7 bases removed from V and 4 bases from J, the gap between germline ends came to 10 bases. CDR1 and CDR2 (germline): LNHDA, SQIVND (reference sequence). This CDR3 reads CASKSGPTGELFF. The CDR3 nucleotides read TGTGCCAGTAAGTCAGGGCCCACCGGGGAGCTGTTTTTT.

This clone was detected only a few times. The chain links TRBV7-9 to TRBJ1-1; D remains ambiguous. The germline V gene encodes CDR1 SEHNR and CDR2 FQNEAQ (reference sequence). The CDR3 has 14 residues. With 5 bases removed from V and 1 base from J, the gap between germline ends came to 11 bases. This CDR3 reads CASSAGGSNTEAFF. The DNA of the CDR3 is TGTGCCAGCAGCGCGGGCGGATCGAACACTGAAGCTTTCTTT.

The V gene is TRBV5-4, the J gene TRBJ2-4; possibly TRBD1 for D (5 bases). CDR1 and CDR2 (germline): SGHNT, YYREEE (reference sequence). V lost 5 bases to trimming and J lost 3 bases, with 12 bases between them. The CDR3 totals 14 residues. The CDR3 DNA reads TGTGCCAGCAGACCGAAGACAGACAAAAACATTCAGTACTTC. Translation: CASRPKTDKNIQYF.

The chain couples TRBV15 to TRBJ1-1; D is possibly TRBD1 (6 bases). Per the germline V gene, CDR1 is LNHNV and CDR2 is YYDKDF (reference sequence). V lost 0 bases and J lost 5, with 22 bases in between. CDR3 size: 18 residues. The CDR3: CATSRDLSQGSRRTEAFF. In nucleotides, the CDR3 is TGTGCCACCAGCAGAGATCTCTCACAGGGATCCAGGAGAACTGAAGCTTTCTTT.

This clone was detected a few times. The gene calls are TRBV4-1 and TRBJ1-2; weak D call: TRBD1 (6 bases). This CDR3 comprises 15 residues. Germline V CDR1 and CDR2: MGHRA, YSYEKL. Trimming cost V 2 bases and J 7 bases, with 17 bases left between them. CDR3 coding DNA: TGCGCCAGCAGCCAACCCGTTACCAAGGGGGTTGGCTACACCTTC. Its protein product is CASSQPVTKGVGYTF.

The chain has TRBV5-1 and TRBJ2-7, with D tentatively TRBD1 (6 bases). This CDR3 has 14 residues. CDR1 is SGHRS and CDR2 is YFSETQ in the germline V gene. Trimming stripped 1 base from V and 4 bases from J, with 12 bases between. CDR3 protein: CASSLKGVEYEQYF. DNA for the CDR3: TGCGCCAGCAGCTTGAAGGGGGTGGAGTACGAGCAGTACTTC. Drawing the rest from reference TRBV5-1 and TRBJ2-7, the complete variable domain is KAGVTQTPRYLIKTRGQQVTLSCSPISGHRSVSWYQQTPGQGLQFLFEYFSETQRNKGNFPGRFSGRQFSNSRSEMNVSTLELGDSALYLCASSLKGVEYEQYFGPGTRLTVT.

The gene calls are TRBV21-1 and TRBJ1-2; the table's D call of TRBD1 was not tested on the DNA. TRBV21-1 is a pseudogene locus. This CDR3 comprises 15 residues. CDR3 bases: TGTGCCAGCAGCAAACAGGCTTATGCTAACTATGGCTACACCTTC. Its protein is CASSKQAYANYGYTF.

CDR3 nucleotides: TGTGCCAGCAGCTTGGGACTGGACAGGGGGTATGAAAAACTGTTTTTT. It is translated as CASSLGLDRGYEKLFF. V gene TRBV7-2 combines with J gene TRBJ1-4; 10 nucleotides line up with TRBD1. The J segment lost 6 bases and the V segment lost 3 bases, leaving 7 bases of the junction unmatched. From germline, CDR1 is SGHTA and CDR2 FQGNSA. CDR3 size: 16 residues.

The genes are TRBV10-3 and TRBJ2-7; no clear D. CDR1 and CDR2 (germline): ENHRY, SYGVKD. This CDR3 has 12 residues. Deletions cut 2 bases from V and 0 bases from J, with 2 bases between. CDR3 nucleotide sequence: TGTGCCATCAGTGAGACCTCCTACGAGCAGTACTTC. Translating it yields CAISETSYEQYF.

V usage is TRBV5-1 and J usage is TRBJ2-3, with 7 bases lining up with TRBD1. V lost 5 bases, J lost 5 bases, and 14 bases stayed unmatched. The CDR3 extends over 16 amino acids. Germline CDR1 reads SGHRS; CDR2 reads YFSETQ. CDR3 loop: CASRPATQGLGDTQYF. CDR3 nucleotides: TGCGCCAGCAGGCCAGCAACACAGGGGTTAGGAGATACGCAGTATTTT.

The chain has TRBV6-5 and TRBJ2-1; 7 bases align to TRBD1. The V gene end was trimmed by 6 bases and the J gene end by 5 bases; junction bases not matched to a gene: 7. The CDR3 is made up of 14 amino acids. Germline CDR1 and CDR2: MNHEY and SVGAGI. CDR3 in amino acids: CASRTGPTHNEQFF. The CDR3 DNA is TGTGCCAGCAGGACAGGGCCGACGCACAATGAGCAGTTCTTC.

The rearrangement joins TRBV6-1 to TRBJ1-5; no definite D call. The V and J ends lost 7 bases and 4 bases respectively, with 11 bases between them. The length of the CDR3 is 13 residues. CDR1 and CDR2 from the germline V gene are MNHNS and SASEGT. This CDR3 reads CASTIDWNQPQHF. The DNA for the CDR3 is TGTGCCAGCACCATAGACTGGAATCAGCCCCAGCATTTT.